This is a list of T cell receptor beta chains from one sample in a study of cytomegalovirus exposure and HLA in healthy donors. The data were produced by immunoSEQ multiplex PCR, yet TCRdb's version contains in-frame clones alone and is incomplete. In the table there are more than 100,000 clones, around 67% of which are singletons. Sequencing used PBMCs. All receptors come from a middle-aged woman in good health and CMV-seronegative. CDR3s leave out the opening cysteine and the closing phenylalanine or tryptophan. Fields, in order: V gene, J gene, D gene, CDR3 protein. The D gene is left open where the match is weak.

v_call: TRBV5-1; j_call: TRBJ2-3; d_call: -; cdr3_aa: ASSAGAGPPDTQY
v_call: TRBV7-2; j_call: TRBJ1-1; d_call: TRBD1; cdr3_aa: ASSRDRIMSTEAF
v_call: TRBV19; j_call: TRBJ1-5; d_call: TRBD1; cdr3_aa: ASSIRVGGGGNQPQH
v_call: TRBV28; j_call: TRBJ1-2; d_call: TRBD1; cdr3_aa: ASRSEAQGDGYGYT
v_call: TRBV18; j_call: TRBJ1-5; d_call: -; cdr3_aa: ASSRRMRGNQPQH
v_call: TRBV11-2; j_call: TRBJ2-1; d_call: TRBD2; cdr3_aa: ASSSSGNEQF
v_call: TRBV7-9; j_call: TRBJ2-3; d_call: TRBD2; cdr3_aa: ASSLGLAGGRTDTQY
v_call: TRBV6-5; j_call: TRBJ2-7; d_call: TRBD2; cdr3_aa: ARGRPSGGLYEQY
v_call: TRBV4-3; j_call: TRBJ2-5; d_call: -; cdr3_aa: ASSQMGGGYQETQY
v_call: TRBV5-4; j_call: TRBJ2-4; d_call: -; cdr3_aa: ASSLAGGNIQY
v_call: TRBV19; j_call: TRBJ2-3; d_call: TRBD1; cdr3_aa: ASSYRDRGYTQY
v_call: TRBV4-1; j_call: TRBJ2-3; d_call: -; cdr3_aa: ASSQVRGTQY
v_call: TRBV4-2; j_call: TRBJ1-6; d_call: TRBD1; cdr3_aa: ASSQGQNSPLH
v_call: TRBV27; j_call: TRBJ2-3; d_call: TRBD2; cdr3_aa: ASSRSGGNTDTQY
v_call: TRBV5-1; j_call: TRBJ2-7; d_call: -; cdr3_aa: ASSTTGPPYEQY
v_call: TRBV7-8; j_call: TRBJ1-4; d_call: TRBD1; cdr3_aa: ASSADRGEKLF
v_call: TRBV18; j_call: TRBJ1-2; d_call: TRBD1; cdr3_aa: ASSQRTGDYGYT
v_call: TRBV7-2; j_call: TRBJ2-5; d_call: TRBD2; cdr3_aa: ASSSGLAVQTQY
v_call: TRBV27; j_call: TRBJ2-7; d_call: TRBD1; cdr3_aa: ASSRTGRSYEQY
v_call: TRBV11-3; j_call: TRBJ2-1; d_call: -; cdr3_aa: ASSSGQPPYNEQF
v_call: TRBV19; j_call: TRBJ2-5; d_call: -; cdr3_aa: ASSNLAGDIQETQY
v_call: TRBV10-3; j_call: TRBJ1-1; d_call: -; cdr3_aa: AISEGQMNTEAF
v_call: TRBV29-1; j_call: TRBJ2-7; d_call: -; cdr3_aa: SVAGETYEQY
v_call: TRBV9; j_call: TRBJ1-1; d_call: -; cdr3_aa: ASSPTPRVTSEAF
v_call: TRBV5-4; j_call: TRBJ2-1; d_call: TRBD1; cdr3_aa: ASSSAGTGGNEQF
v_call: TRBV7-3; j_call: TRBJ2-3; d_call: TRBD2; cdr3_aa: ASSTGTSGNLDTQY
v_call: TRBV7-2; j_call: TRBJ2-4; d_call: -; cdr3_aa: ASSLAPGLGNIQY